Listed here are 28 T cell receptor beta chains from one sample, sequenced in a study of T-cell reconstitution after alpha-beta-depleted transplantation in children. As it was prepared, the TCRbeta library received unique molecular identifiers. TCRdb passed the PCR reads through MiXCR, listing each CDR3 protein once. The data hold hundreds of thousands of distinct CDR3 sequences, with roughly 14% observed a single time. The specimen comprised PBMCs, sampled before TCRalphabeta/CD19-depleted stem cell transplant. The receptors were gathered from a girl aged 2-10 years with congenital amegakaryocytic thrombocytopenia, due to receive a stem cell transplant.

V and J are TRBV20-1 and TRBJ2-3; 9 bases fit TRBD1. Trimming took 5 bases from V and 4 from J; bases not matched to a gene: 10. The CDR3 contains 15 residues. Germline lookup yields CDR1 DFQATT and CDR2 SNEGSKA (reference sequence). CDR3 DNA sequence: TGCAGTGCTGAAAAACAGGGGGCGTTTGCAGATACGCAGTATTTT. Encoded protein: CSAEKQGAFADTQYF.

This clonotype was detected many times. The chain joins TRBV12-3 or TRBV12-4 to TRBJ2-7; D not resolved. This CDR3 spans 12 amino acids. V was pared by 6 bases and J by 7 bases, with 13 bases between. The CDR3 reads CASSHKGREQYF. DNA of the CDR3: TGTGCCAGCAGCCACAAAGGGCGGGAGCAGTACTTC.

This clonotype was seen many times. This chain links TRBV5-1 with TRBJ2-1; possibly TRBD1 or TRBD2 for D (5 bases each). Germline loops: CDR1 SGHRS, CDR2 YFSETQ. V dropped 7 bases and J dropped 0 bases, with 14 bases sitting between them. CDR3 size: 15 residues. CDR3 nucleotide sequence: TGCGCCAGCTCCGAGGGGCTAGACTCCTACAATGAGCAGTTCTTC. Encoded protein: CASSEGLDSYNEQFF.

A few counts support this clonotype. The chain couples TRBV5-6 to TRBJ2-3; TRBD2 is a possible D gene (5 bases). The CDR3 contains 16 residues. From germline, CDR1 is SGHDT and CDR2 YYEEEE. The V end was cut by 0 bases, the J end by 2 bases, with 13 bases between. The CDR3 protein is CASSLGSGATTDTQYF. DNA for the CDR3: TGTGCCAGCAGCTTGGGGAGCGGAGCCACCACAGATACGCAGTATTTT.

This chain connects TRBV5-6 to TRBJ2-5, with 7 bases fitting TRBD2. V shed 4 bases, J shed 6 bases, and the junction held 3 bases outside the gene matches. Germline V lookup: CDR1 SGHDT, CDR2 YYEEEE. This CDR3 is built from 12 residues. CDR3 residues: CASSTGTKTQYF. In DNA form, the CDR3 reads TGTGCCAGCAGCACCGGGACTAAGACCCAGTACTTC.

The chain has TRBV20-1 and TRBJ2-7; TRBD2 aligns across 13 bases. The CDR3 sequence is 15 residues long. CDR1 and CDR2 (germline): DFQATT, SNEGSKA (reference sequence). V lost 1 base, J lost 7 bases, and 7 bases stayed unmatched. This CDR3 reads CSARVPGLAGWEQYF. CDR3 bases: TGCAGTGCTAGAGTTCCGGGACTAGCGGGATGGGAGCAGTACTTC.

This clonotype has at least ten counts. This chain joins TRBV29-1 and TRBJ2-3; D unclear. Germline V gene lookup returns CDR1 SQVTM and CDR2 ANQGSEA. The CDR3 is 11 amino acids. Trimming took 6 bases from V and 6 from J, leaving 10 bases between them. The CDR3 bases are TGCAGCGTCAATATAGGGGATACGCAGTATTTT. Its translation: CSVNIGDTQYF.

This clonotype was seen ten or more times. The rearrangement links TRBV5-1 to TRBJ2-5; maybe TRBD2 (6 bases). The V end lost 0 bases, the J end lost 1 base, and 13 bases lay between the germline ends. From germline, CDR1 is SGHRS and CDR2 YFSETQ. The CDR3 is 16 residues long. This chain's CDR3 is CASSLVRTTTQETQYF. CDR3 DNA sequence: TGCGCCAGCAGCTTGGTCCGGACTACAACCCAAGAGACCCAGTACTTC.

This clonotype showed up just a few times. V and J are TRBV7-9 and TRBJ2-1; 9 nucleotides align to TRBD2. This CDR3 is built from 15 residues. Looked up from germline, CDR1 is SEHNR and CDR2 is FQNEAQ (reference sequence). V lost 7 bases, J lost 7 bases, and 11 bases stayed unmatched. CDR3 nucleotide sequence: TGTGCCAGCACCCTTCTAGCGGGAAAGATTAATGAGCAGTTCTTC. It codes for CASTLLAGKINEQFF.

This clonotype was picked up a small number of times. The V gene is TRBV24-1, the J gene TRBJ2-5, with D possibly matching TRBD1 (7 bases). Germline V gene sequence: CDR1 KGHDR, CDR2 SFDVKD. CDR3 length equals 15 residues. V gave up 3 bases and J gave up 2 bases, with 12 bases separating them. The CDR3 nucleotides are TGTGCCACCAGTGATCCGCAGGGGGGTCAAGAGACCCAGTACTTC. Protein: CATSDPQGGQETQYF.

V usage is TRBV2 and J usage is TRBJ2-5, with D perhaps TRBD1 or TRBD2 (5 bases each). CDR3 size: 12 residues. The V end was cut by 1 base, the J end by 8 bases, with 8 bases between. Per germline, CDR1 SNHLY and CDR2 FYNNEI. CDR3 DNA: TGTGCCAGCAGTGAAGGGGGGAGAACCCAGTACTTC. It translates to CASSEGGRTQYF. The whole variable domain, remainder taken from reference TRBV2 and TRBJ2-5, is EPEVTQTPSHQVTQMGQEVILRCVPISNHLYFYWYRQILGQKVEFLVSFYNNEISEKSEIFDDQFSVERPDGSNFTLKIRSTKLEDSAMYFCASSEGGRTQYFGPGTRLLVL.

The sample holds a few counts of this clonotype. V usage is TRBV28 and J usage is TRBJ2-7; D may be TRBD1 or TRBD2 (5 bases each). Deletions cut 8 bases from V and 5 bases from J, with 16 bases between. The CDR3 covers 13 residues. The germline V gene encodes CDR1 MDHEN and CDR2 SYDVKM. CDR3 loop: CASRPGHTNEQYF. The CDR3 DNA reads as TGTGCCAGCCGCCCGGGGCATACGAACGAGCAGTACTTC.

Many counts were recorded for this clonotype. DNA of the CDR3: TGTGCCAGCAGTTCCAGGGGCGCATCCTACGAGCAGTACTTC. Translated, it gives CASSSRGASYEQYF. The J gene is TRBJ2-7, the V gene TRBV6-5, with D possibly being TRBD1 (6 bases). Per germline, CDR1 MNHEY and CDR2 SVGAGI. V was cut by 4 bases and J by 1 base, with 11 bases left in between. The CDR3 has 14 residues.

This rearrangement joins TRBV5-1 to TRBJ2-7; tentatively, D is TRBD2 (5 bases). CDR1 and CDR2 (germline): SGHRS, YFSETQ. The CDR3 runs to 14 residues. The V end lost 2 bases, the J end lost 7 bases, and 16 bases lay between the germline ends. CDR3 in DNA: TGCGCCAGCAGCTTACAACCCGGTCGGGGAGAGCAGTACTTC. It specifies CASSLQPGRGEQYF.

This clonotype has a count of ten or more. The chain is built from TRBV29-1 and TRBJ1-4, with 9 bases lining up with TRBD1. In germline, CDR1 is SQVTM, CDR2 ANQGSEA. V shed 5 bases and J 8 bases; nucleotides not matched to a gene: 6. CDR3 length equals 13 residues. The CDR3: CSVYGQGKEKLFF. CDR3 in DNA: TGCAGCGTTTACGGACAGGGGAAAGAAAAACTGTTTTTT.

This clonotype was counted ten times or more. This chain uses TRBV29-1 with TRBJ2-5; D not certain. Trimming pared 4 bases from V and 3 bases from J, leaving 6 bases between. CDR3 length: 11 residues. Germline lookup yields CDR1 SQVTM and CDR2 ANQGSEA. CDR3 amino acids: CSVGPKETQYF. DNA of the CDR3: TGCAGCGTTGGGCCGAAAGAGACCCAGTACTTC. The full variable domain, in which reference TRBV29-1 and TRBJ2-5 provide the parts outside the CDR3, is SAVISQKPSRDICQRGTSLTIQCQVDSQVTMMFWYRQQPGQSLTLIATANQGSEATYESGFVIDKFPISRPNLTFSTLTVSNMSPEDSSIYLCSVGPKETQYFGPGTRLLVL.

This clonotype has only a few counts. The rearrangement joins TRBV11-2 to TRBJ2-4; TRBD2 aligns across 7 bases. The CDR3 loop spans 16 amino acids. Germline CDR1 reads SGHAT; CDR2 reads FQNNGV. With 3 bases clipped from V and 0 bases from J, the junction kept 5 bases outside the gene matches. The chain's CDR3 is CASSLREGLAKNIQYF. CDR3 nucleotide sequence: TGTGCCAGCAGCTTGAGGGAGGGCCTAGCCAAAAACATTCAGTACTTC.

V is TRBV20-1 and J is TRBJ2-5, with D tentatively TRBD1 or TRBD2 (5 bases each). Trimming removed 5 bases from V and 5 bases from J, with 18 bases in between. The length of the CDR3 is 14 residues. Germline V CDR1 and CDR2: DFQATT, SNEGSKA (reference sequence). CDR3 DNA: TGCAGTGCTCCGGGGACCACAAACTCGGAGACCCAGTACTTC. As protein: CSAPGTTNSETQYF.

The CDR3 DNA follows: TGTGCCAGCAGCTGGCGGGTGAGCTCCTACAATGAGCAGTTCTTC. Its protein product is CASSWRVSSYNEQFF. The chain carries TRBV13 and TRBJ2-1, with D possibly being TRBD2 (5 bases). CDR1 PRHDT and CDR2 FYEKMQ come from the germline V gene (reference sequence). V dropped 4 bases and J dropped 0 bases, with 10 bases sitting between them. The CDR3 contains 15 residues.

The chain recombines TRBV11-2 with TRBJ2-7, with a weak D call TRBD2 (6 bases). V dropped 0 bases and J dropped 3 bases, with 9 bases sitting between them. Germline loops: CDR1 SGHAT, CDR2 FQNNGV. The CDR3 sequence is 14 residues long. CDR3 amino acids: CASSLELGGYEQYF. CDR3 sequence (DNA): TGTGCCAGCAGCTTAGAGTTGGGAGGCTACGAGCAGTACTTC.

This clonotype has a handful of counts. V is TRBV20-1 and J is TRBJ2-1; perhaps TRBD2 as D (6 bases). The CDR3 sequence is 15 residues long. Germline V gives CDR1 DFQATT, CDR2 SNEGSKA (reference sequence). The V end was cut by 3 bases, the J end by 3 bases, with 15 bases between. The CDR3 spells CSARKLGGDYNEQFF. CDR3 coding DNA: TGCAGTGCTAGGAAACTCGGCGGGGACTACAATGAGCAGTTCTTC.

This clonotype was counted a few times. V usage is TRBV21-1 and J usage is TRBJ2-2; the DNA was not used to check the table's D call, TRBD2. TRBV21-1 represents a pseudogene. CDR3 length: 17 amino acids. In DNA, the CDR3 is TGTGCCAGCAGCTTCCTGCCACTAGCGGGAGGAGCCGGGGAGCTGTTTTTT. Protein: CASSFLPLAGGAGELFF.

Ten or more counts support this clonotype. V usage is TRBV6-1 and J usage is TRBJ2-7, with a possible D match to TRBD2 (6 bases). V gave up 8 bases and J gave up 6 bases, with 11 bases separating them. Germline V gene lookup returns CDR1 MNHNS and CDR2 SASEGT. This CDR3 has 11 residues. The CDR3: CASGDWGEQYF. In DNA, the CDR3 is TGTGCCAGCGGGGACTGGGGCGAGCAGTACTTC.

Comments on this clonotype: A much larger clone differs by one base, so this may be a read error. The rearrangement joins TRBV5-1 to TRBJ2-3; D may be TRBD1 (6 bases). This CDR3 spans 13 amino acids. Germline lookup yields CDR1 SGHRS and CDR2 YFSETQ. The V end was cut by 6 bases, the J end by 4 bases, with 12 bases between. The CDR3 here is CASTDRISDTQYF. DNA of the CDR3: TGCGCCAGCACCGACAGGATATCAGATACGCAGTATTTT.

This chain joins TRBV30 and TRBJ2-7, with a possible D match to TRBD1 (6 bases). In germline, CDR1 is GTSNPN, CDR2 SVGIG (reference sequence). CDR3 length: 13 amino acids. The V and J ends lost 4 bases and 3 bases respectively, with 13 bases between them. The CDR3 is CAWTPDRFYEQYF. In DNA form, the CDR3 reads TGTGCCTGGACCCCGGACAGATTCTACGAGCAGTACTTC.

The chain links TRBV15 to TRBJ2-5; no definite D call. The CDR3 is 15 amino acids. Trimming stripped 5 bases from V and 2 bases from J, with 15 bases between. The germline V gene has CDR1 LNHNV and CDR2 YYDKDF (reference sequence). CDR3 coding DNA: TGTGCCACCAGCCCTTCTGCGCTGGATCAAGAGACCCAGTACTTC. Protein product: CATSPSALDQETQYF.

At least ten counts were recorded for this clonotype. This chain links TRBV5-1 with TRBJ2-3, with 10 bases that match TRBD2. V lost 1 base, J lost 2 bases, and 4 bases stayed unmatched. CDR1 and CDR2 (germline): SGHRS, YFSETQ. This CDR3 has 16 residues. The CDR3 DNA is TGCGCCAGCAGCTTGCCGCTAGCGGGGGTCACAGATACGCAGTATTTT. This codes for CASSLPLAGVTDTQYF.

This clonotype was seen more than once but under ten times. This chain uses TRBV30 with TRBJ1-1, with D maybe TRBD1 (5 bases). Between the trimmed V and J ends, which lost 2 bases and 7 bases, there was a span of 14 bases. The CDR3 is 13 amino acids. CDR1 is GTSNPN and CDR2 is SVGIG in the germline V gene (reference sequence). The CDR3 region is CAWSPTRGLEAFF. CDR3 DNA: TGTGCCTGGAGTCCAACCCGGGGCCTTGAAGCTTTCTTT.